Presented here are 17 T cell receptor beta chains from one specimen sequenced in a study of shared clonotypes between healthy human individuals. Method: immunoSEQ multiplex PCR; TCRdb's copy keeps in-frame clones and lacks some. The data show hundreds of thousands of clones, less than 85% seen once. Sequences were obtained from memory CD4+ T cells sorted from blood. Subset meaning: CD45RA-negative fraction. All receptors come from a woman in her twenties or thirties in good health.

This chain connects TRBV25-1 to TRBJ2-5, with 9 bases identical to TRBD2. The J call could be wrong; TRBJ2-7 is a better fit for the DNA end. The germline V gene has CDR1 MGHDK and CDR2 SYGVNS. CDR3 size: 14 residues. The CDR3 DNA is TGTGCCAGCAGTGAGAGCGGGAGGACCTACGAGCAGTACTTC. Translating gives CASSESGRTYEQYF.

The rearrangement joins TRBV2 to TRBJ1-4; 7 nucleotides align to TRBD1. The CDR3 has 15 residues. J lost 4 bases, V lost 6 bases, and 8 bases had no gene match. Germline CDR1 reads SNHLY; CDR2 reads FYNNEI. CDR3 bases: TGTGCCAGCAGGTCAAACAGGGGCGGTAATGAAAAACTGTTTTTT. Translating gives CASRSNRGGNEKLFF.

The chain combines TRBV2 with TRBJ2-3; D is perhaps TRBD2 (5 bases). In germline, CDR1 is SNHLY, CDR2 FYNNEI. Deletions cut 7 bases from V and 2 bases from J, with 16 bases between. This CDR3 spans 15 amino acids. The CDR3 spells CASNGLSDATDTQYF. Here the CDR3 DNA reads TGTGCCAGCAACGGACTGTCCGACGCCACAGATACGCAGTATTTT.

The V and J genes are TRBV28 and TRBJ2-7, with D possibly matching TRBD2 (6 bases). The CDR3 has 14 amino acids. Germline V gene data show CDR1 as MDHEN and CDR2 as SYDVKM. Trimming left V 4 bases short and J 2 bases short, with 12 bases between. CDR3: CASSWGTAAYEQYF. In nucleotides, the CDR3 is TGTGCCAGCAGTTGGGGGACTGCAGCCTACGAGCAGTACTTC.

The chain joins TRBV7-9 to TRBJ2-1; D possibly uses TRBD1 or TRBD2 (5 bases each). Trimming removed 1 base at V and 3 bases at J, with 10 bases between. Germline assignment: CDR1 SEHNR and CDR2 FQNEAQ (reference sequence). This CDR3 region has 15 residues. The chain's CDR3 is CASSLGGKGYNEQFF. The CDR3 region has the DNA TGTGCCAGCAGCTTAGGGGGGAAGGGCTACAATGAGCAGTTCTTC.

This clone occurred many times. The CDR3 region has the DNA TGCAGCGTTGAAGAAGTGTCGTCCGAGGCGGGACTTAGCTCCTACAATGAGCAGTTCTTC. It encodes CSVEEVSSEAGLSSYNEQFF. The chain links TRBV29-1 to TRBJ2-1; maybe TRBD2 (6 bases). CDR3 length: 20 amino acids. Germline V gene data show CDR1 as SQVTM and CDR2 as ANQGSEA. The V end was cut by 0 bases, the J end by 0 bases, with 24 bases between.

In this sample, this clone turned up a few times. The V and J genes are TRBV6-1 and TRBJ2-7; 9 bases are a match to TRBD2. Germline V lookup: CDR1 MNHNS, CDR2 SASEGT. The CDR3 is 14 amino acids. Trimming removed 6 bases from V and 6 bases from J; junction bases left unmatched: 9. The CDR3 DNA is TGTGCCAGCAGACCCGCGGGAGGGTCCCTCGAGCAGTACTTC. This translates into CASRPAGGSLEQYF.

The gene calls are TRBV18 and TRBJ2-2; D may be TRBD1 (5 bases). The length of the CDR3 is 16 residues. V lost 5 bases and J lost 0, with 13 bases in between. Looked up from germline, CDR1 is KGHSH and CDR2 is LQKENI. The CDR3: CASSTLTVTNTGELFF. CDR3 DNA sequence: TGTGCCAGCTCAACCCTGACAGTCACGAACACCGGGGAGCTGTTTTTT. The entire variable domain, with the rest obtained from reference TRBV18 and TRBJ2-2, is as follows: NAGVMQNPRHLVRRRGQEARLRCSPMKGHSHVYWYRQLPEEGLKFMVYLQKENIIDESGMPKERFSAEFPKEGPSILRIQQVVRGDSAAYFCASSTLTVTNTGELFFGEGSRLTVL.

V usage is TRBV9 and J usage is TRBJ2-1, with 8 bases matching TRBD2. The V gene's germline CDR1 is SGDLS and CDR2 YYNGEE. This CDR3 contains 19 residues. The J segment lost 4 bases and the V segment lost 1 base, leaving 16 bases of the junction unmatched. This CDR3 is CASSVKTPTGLVGYNEQFF. DNA of the CDR3: TGTGCCAGCAGCGTAAAAACCCCGACGGGACTAGTCGGTTACAATGAGCAGTTCTTC.

The V and J genes are TRBV6-5 and TRBJ2-7; TRBD1 agrees at 8 bases. Looked up from germline, CDR1 is MNHEY and CDR2 is SVGAGI. The V segment lost 7 bases and the J segment 3 bases; nucleotides outside the gene matches: 5. This CDR3 comprises 13 residues. The CDR3 coding sequence is TGTGCCAGCACACAGGGGGTCCTCTACGAGCAGTACTTC. This translates into CASTQGVLYEQYF.

In this sample, this clone turned up a few times. The gene calls are TRBV28 and TRBJ2-7; maybe TRBD1 (5 bases). Germline V lookup: CDR1 MDHEN, CDR2 SYDVKM. There are 15 residues in the CDR3. Trimming stripped 4 bases from V and 1 base from J, with 14 bases between. The CDR3 nucleotides are TGTGCCAGCAGTTCCCAGGGTGGCGGATCCTACGAGCAGTACTTC. Translation gives CASSSQGGGSYEQYF. Drawing the rest from reference TRBV28 and TRBJ2-7, the complete variable domain is DVKVTQSSRYLVKRTGEKVFLECVQDMDHENMFWYRQDPGLGLRLIYFSYDVKMKEKGDIPEGYSVSREKKERFSLILESASTNQTSMYLCASSSQGGGSYEQYFGPGTRLTVT.

The chain has TRBV10-2 and TRBJ2-7, with no clear D. Trimming left V 10 bases short and J 0 bases short, with 19 bases between. The CDR3 has 15 residues. Germline CDR1 reads WSHSY; CDR2 reads SAAADI. The DNA for the CDR3 is TGCGCCACCAACCTTGGCCTTACCTTCTCCTACGAGCAGTACTTC. This gives the protein CATNLGLTFSYEQYF.

About this clone itself: Different DNA sequences within this sample yield the same CDR3. The V call is TRBV25-1, the J call TRBJ2-1; D remains unclear. CDR3 length equals 12 residues. Germline CDR1 and CDR2: MGHDK and SYGVNS. Trimming shortened V by 2 bases and J by 6 bases, and 5 bases separated the two germline ends. The CDR3 DNA is TGTGCCAGCAGTGAACAAGGCAATGAGCAGTTCTTC. This gives the protein CASSEQGNEQFF.

The chain employs TRBV27 and TRBJ1-2, with TRBD1 identical over 7 bases. The V segment lost 5 bases and the J segment 6 bases; nucleotides outside the gene matches: 6. The CDR3 totals 13 residues. CDR1 and CDR2 from the germline V gene are MNHEY and SMNVEV (reference sequence). CDR3 region: CASSPGTAHGYTF. The CDR3 bases are TGTGCCAGCAGTCCGGGGACAGCGCATGGCTACACCTTC.

V is TRBV5-4 and J is TRBJ2-3, with D perhaps TRBD2 (6 bases). Germline CDR1 and CDR2: SGHNT and YYREEE (reference sequence). The CDR3 runs 14 residues. V lost 4 bases and J lost 3, with 12 bases in between. The CDR3 nucleotides are TGTGCCAGCAGCCTGGGACTTTCGACAGATACGCAGTATTTT. Translation gives CASSLGLSTDTQYF.

In the case of this clone: Other nucleotide sequences from this sample produce the same CDR3. The rearrangement links TRBV5-1 to TRBJ2-3, with 11 bases identical to TRBD2. Germline V lookup: CDR1 SGHRS, CDR2 YFSETQ. The length of the CDR3 is 16 residues. V trimming: 4 bases; J trimming: 1 base; junction bases outside the gene matches: 5. The CDR3 reads CASSRGTSGGTDTQYF. The CDR3 region has the DNA TGCGCCAGCAGCCGGGGGACTAGCGGTGGCACAGATACGCAGTATTTT.

As for this clone: Other DNA variants within this sample encode the same CDR3. This chain connects TRBV18 to TRBJ1-6; 7 bases align to TRBD1. This CDR3 is 14 amino acids long. Germline-derived CDR1 and CDR2 are KGHSH and LQKENI. V dropped 1 base and J dropped 6; count of bases not matched to a gene: 0. The CDR3 nucleotides are TGTGCCAGCTCACCACAGGGGGCTAATTCACCCCTCCACTTT. This translates into CASSPQGANSPLHF.